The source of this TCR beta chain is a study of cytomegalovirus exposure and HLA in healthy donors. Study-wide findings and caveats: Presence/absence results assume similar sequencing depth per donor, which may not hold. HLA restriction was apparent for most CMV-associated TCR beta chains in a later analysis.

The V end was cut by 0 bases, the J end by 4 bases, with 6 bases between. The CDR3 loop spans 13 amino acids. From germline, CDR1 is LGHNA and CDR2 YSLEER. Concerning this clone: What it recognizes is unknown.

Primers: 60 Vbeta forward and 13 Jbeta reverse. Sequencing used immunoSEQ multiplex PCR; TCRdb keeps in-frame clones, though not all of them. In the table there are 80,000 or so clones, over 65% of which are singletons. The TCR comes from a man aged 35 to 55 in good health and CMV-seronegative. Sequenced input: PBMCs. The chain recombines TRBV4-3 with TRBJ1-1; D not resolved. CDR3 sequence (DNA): TGCGCCAGCAGCCAAGAGCCCAGCACTGAAGCTTTCTTT. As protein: CASSQEPSTEAFF.